This T cell receptor beta chain was found in a study of graft-versus-host responses after intestinal transplantation. Across the whole study: As for transplant type, recipients had multivisceral, liver-intestinal, or isolated intestinal grafts. Notes on the study in general: Graft-donor T cell macrochimerism coincided with high graft-versus-host to host-versus-graft clonal ratios in allografts.

Concerning this clone: The antigen is not known.

From germline, CDR1 is SNHLY and CDR2 FYNNEI. This CDR3 region has 16 residues. Measured with immunoSEQ multiplex PCR; TCRdb has only the in-frame clones, and not every one. The sample lists approximately 20,000 clones, nearly 90% occurring once. The chain carries TRBV2 and TRBJ2-5, with 9 bases matching TRBD2. The J call is in doubt because the DNA end fits TRBJ2-7 better. Sample: PBMCs, taken more than 64 days after intestinal transplantation. This TCR derives from a human patient who received an intestinal transplant, so some T cells may come from the graft donor. CDR3 residues: CASSELAGASSYEQYF. The CDR3 DNA is TGTGCCAGCAGTGAGTTAGCGGGGGCGAGCTCCTACGAGCAGTACTTC.